Listed below are T cell receptor beta chains from one sample, sequenced in a study of cytomegalovirus exposure and HLA in healthy donors. The method was immunoSEQ multiplex PCR; TCRdb's version includes in-frame clones alone and lacks a portion of them. The table records approximately 220,000 clones, around 75% of them present only once. The sequenced material came from PBMCs. Receptors were obtained from a woman aged 30 to 39 in good health and CMV-seronegative. CDR3s include the opening cysteine and the closing phenylalanine or tryptophan. The D gene is left open where the match is weak. Size is omitted from some rows. Given values are once, few, many or a class for expanded clones.

NA	TRBV4-1	TRBJ1-1	NA	CASSQYRGRTEAFF	TGCGCCAGCAGCCAATACAGAGGGCGCACTGAAGCTTTCTTT
NA	TRBV29-1	TRBJ1-1	NA	CSAGGGTEAFF	TGCAGCGCTGGCGGGGGAACTGAAGCTTTCTTT
NA	TRBV19	TRBJ2-3	TRBD2	CASSMKWDYSTDTQYF	TGTGCCAGTAGTATGAAATGGGACTACAGCACAGATACGCAGTATTTT
NA	TRBV7-9	TRBJ1-2	NA	CASSLSARTSEGYTF	TGTGCCAGCAGCTTATCGGCGCGGACATCCGAGGGCTACACCTTC
NA	TRBV27	TRBJ2-7	TRBD1	CASRREGALPFPYEQYF	TGTGCCAGCAGGAGAGAGGGGGCTCTACCCTTTCCCTACGAGCAGTACTTC
NA	TRBV19	TRBJ2-7	TRBD1	CASSIGGQGAYEQYF	TGTGCCAGTAGTATAGGGGGACAGGGGGCCTACGAGCAGTACTTC
NA	TRBV13	TRBJ2-1	TRBD2	CASSAGTTALPDSGEQFF	TGTGCCAGCAGCGCCGGGACTACCGCCCTCCCCGATTCCGGTGAGCAGTTCTTC
NA	TRBV7-8	TRBJ1-6	TRBD1	CASSRDRVGNSPLHF	TGTGCCAGCAGCCGGGACAGGGTTGGGAATTCACCCCTCCACTTT
NA	TRBV29-1	TRBJ2-5	TRBD2	CSVAPGGKVMETQYF	TGCAGCGTTGCCCCGGGAGGGAAGGTGATGGAGACCCAGTACTTC
once	TRBV7-9	TRBJ1-1	TRBD1	CSSSFTGAEAFF	TGTTCCAGCAGCTTTACAGGGGCTGAAGCTTTCTTT
NA	TRBV5-1	TRBJ1-6	TRBD1	CASRSGTGSGNSPLHF	TGCGCCAGCAGATCCGGGACAGGGTCGGGAAATTCACCCCTCCACTTT
NA	TRBV7-7	TRBJ2-5	NA	CASSARDKETQYF	TGTGCTAGCAGCGCCCGAGATAAAGAGACCCAGTACTTC
NA	TRBV11-2	TRBJ2-3	TRBD2	CASSSSGGGRTDTQYF	TGTGCCAGCAGCTCCAGCGGGGGCGGACGCACAGATACGCAGTATTTT
NA	TRBV7-9	TRBJ1-5	NA	CASSLELHQPQHF	TGTGCCAGCAGCTTAGAACTCCATCAGCCCCAGCATTTT
NA	TRBV11-2	TRBJ2-1	NA	CASSFTSGPYNEQFF	TGTGCCAGCAGCTTTACTAGTGGGCCCTACAATGAGCAGTTCTTC
NA	TRBV10-3	TRBJ2-1	TRBD1	CAIRPGQVRINEQFF	TGTGCCATCAGGCCGGGACAGGTCAGGATCAATGAGCAGTTCTTC
NA	TRBV7-6	TRBJ1-1	TRBD1	CASSYGQGGSTEAFF	TGTGCCAGCAGCTACGGACAGGGGGGCTCCACTGAAGCTTTCTTT
NA	TRBV6-5	TRBJ2-7	NA	CASRDLAVEQYF	TGTGCCAGCAGGGACTTAGCGGTCGAGCAGTACTTC
once	TRBV6-5	TRBJ1-5	NA	CASSSVQPNQPQHF	TGTGCCAGCAGTTCGGTCCAACCCAATCAGCCCCAGCATTTT
NA	TRBV30	TRBJ1-1	NA	CAWSQGYNTEAFF	TGTGCCTGGAGTCAGGGATATAACACTGAAGCTTTCTTT
NA	TRBV6-6	TRBJ1-6	TRBD1	CASSYSGTGRSPLHF	TGTGCCAGCAGTTACTCGGGGACAGGGCGTTCACCCCTCCACTTT
NA	TRBV11-2	TRBJ2-5	TRBD2	CASSLGGLAGQETQYF	TGTGCCAGCAGCTTAGGGGGACTAGCGGGACAAGAGACCCAGTACTTC
few	TRBV12-1	TRBJ2-7	NA	CASSFGRGWCLEPKRYEQYF	TGTGCCAGCAGCTTTGGACGGGGGTGGTGTTTGGAACCTAAACGCTACGAGCAGTACTTC
NA	TRBV18	TRBJ2-6	TRBD2	CASSPVRGGSSGANVLTF	TGTGCCAGCTCCCCCGTGAGGGGAGGGAGCTCTGGGGCCAACGTCCTGACTTTC
NA	TRBV6-5	TRBJ1-3	TRBD1	CASSGTGGTGNTIYF	TGTGCCAGCTCCGGGACAGGGGGAACTGGAAACACCATATATTTT
NA	TRBV7-9	TRBJ1-3	NA	CASSPPTDSGNTIYF	TGTGCCAGCAGCCCCCCGACAGACTCTGGAAACACCATATATTTT
once	TRBV27	TRBJ1-1	NA	CASRDSMNTEAFF	TGTGCCAGCAGGGACAGTATGAACACTGAAGCTTTCTTT
NA	TRBV10-3	TRBJ1-6	NA	CAISKQGRDSPLHF	TGTGCCATCAGCAAACAGGGCCGTGATTCACCCCTCCACTTT
NA	TRBV6-6	TRBJ1-3	TRBD1	CASSSGQGKGDTIYF	TGTGCCAGCAGTTCCGGACAGGGGAAAGGGGACACCATATATTTT
NA	TRBV7-3	TRBJ2-1	TRBD2	CASSFRLAGGSYNEQFF	TGTGCCAGCAGCTTCCGACTAGCGGGAGGGTCCTACAATGAGCAGTTCTTC
NA	TRBV30	TRBJ2-2	TRBD1	CAWSYTQGARTGELFF	TGTGCCTGGAGTTACACACAGGGGGCGCGGACCGGGGAGCTGTTTTTT
NA	TRBV7-9	TRBJ2-1	TRBD2	CASTPSGRAYNEQFF	TGTGCCAGCACCCCTAGCGGGAGGGCCTACAATGAGCAGTTCTTC
few	TRBV30	TRBJ1-6	NA	CAQGGSSYNSPLHF	TGTGCCCAGGGAGGGAGCTCCTATAATTCACCCCTCCACTTT
NA	TRBV18	TRBJ2-3	TRBD2	CASSLSGGYSTDTQYF	TGTGCCAGCTCCCTTAGCGGGGGATATAGCACAGATACGCAGTATTTT
few	TRBV5-1	TRBJ1-5	NA	CASSLDGGYGQPPHF	TGCGCCAGCAGCTTGGACGGAGGGTACGGCCAGCCCCCGCATTTT
NA	TRBV25-1	TRBJ1-1	TRBD1	CACTGQGGTEAFF	TGTGCCTGCACGGGACAGGGGGGCACTGAAGCTTTCTTT
NA	TRBV5-1	TRBJ1-1	NA	CASSLALVGNTEAFF	TGCGCCAGCAGCTTGGCCTTGGTCGGGAACACTGAAGCTTTCTTT
NA	TRBV7-2	TRBJ1-1	NA	CASSLGGYSTEAFF	TGTGCCAGCAGCTTAGGCGGATACTCCACTGAAGCTTTCTTT
NA	TRBV6-5	TRBJ1-1	TRBD1	CASRKDREATEAFF	TGTGCCAGCAGGAAGGACAGGGAGGCCACTGAAGCTTTCTTT
once	TRBV29-1	TRBJ1-1	TRBD1	CSVGQGNTEAFF	TGCAGCGTTGGACAGGGAAACACTGAAGCTTTCTTT
NA	TRBV19	TRBJ2-3	TRBD2	CASRPGGLADTQYF	TGTGCCAGTCGTCCGGGGGGGCTAGCAGATACGCAGTATTTT
NA	TRBV11-3	TRBJ2-2	NA	CASSPTPSAQGELFF	TGTGCCAGCAGCCCAACCCCTAGCGCTCAGGGGGAGCTGTTTTTT
NA	TRBV4-1	TRBJ1-2	NA	CASSHLIVEEDYGYTF	TGCGCCAGCAGCCACCTGATTGTGGAGGAGGACTATGGCTACACCTTC
few	TRBV4-2	TRBJ1-5	NA	CASSQDELNNQPQHF	TGTGCCAGCAGCCAAGATGAACTAAACAATCAGCCCCAGCATTTT
NA	TRBV2	TRBJ1-1	NA	CASRKGQRNTEAFF	TGTGCCAGCAGGAAGGGGCAGAGGAACACTGAAGCTTTCTTT
many	TRBV19	TRBJ1-5	NA	CASSIRGQHQPQHF	TGTGCCAGTAGTATAAGAGGGCAGCATCAGCCCCAGCATTTT
NA	TRBV6-5	TRBJ1-2	TRBD1	CASSYSTGLDGYTF	TGTGCCAGCAGTTACTCGACAGGGCTAGATGGCTACACCTTC
few	TRBV5-1	TRBJ2-1	TRBD2	CASSYSGRGDEQFF	TGCGCCAGCAGCTATAGCGGGAGAGGCGATGAGCAGTTCTTC